Following are 4 T cell receptor beta chains from one sample sequenced in a study of siplizumab effects on memory and regulatory T cells. The method was immunoSEQ multiplex PCR; TCRdb's version includes in-frame clones alone and lacks a portion of them. The data hold about 91,000 clones, with more than 85% observed a single time. Sequencing was performed on CD8+ T cells sorted from blood. These receptors were collected from a human donor in good health.

The chain combines TRBV19 with TRBJ2-1, with no clear D. This CDR3 comprises 13 residues. Trimming removed 4 bases at V and 7 bases at J, with 11 bases between. CDR1 and CDR2 (germline): LNHDA, SQIVND (reference sequence). The CDR3 protein is CASSNRSPNEQFF. The CDR3 nucleotides are TGTGCCAGTAGTAACCGTTCTCCAAATGAGCAGTTCTTC.

The chain links TRBV10-2 to TRBJ2-7; D ambiguous. CDR1 and CDR2 (germline): WSHSY, SAAADI. V lost 2 bases and J lost 1, with 3 bases in between. The CDR3 contains 12 residues. CDR3 sequence: CASSEASYEQYF. The CDR3 nucleotides are TGCGCCAGCAGTGAGGCTTCCTACGAGCAGTACTTC.

The V and J genes are TRBV15 and TRBJ2-3, with TRBD2 identical over 7 bases. This CDR3 region has 18 residues. CDR1 and CDR2 from the germline V gene are LNHNV and YYDKDF (reference sequence). With V trimmed by 3 bases and J by 6 bases, 18 bases remained unmatched. CDR3 in DNA: TGTGCCACCAGCAGTAAAGGGAGGGGCAATTTCGCTTGGGATACGCAGTATTTT. This gives the protein CATSSKGRGNFAWDTQYF.

The V and J genes are TRBV4-1 and TRBJ1-1; TRBD1 matches at 9 bases. The CDR3 length is 17 residues. The junction had 10 bases not matched to a gene; V was cut back by 4 bases and J by 1 base. From germline, CDR1 is MGHRA and CDR2 YSYEKL. DNA of the CDR3: TGCGCCAGCAGCCGCCGATGGACAGGGGCGGCGAACACTGAAGCTTTCTTT. The encoded protein is CASSRRWTGAANTEAFF.